This T cell receptor (beta chain) was observed in a study of shared T cell receptors in the human thymus. The assay was immunoSEQ multiplex PCR, and TCRdb's table has in-frame clones only and misses some. The sample records about 540,000 clones, 78% being singletons. These data were also reused for a study on human thymus T cells. That report notes: Donors were healthy Finnish babies undergoing corrective operations for congenital heart defects. During corrective heart surgery, resections were taken, and the thymus tissue came from them. V and J genes seemed to be used with bias in thymic and blood repertoires. Highly overlapping thymic repertoires among unrelated individuals were reported in related research.

This receptor was taken from a boy in the first two years of life with a congenital heart defect. Sequencing was done on a sample of thymocytes.

The CDR3 loop reads CASSAGPEGTGDQPQHF. The CDR3, as DNA: TGTGCCAGCAGCGCCGGCCCGGAAGGGACAGGGGATCAGCCCCAGCATTTT. The chain has TRBV27 and TRBJ1-5, with 10 bases lining up with TRBD1. The ends lost 6 bases at V and 5 bases at J; junction bases unmatched: 13. Germline lookup yields CDR1 MNHEY and CDR2 SMNVEV (reference sequence). The CDR3 is made up of 17 amino acids.